These 17 T cell receptor beta chains came from one sample sequenced in a study of blood T cell repertoires in COVID-19. The data were produced by immunoSEQ multiplex PCR, yet TCRdb's version contains in-frame clones alone and is incomplete. The repertoire includes over 150,000 clones, roughly 88% of them detected once, and around 5% sits in the top ten. Sequencing was performed on peripheral blood. These receptors originate from a young man with COVID-19, enrolled during active disease.

This chain links TRBV28 with TRBJ2-7; TRBD2 matches 9 bases. This CDR3 spans 14 amino acids. The V gene's germline CDR1 is MDHEN and CDR2 SYDVKM. Unmatched junction bases numbered 9, after V lost 3 bases and J lost 9 bases. The DNA of the CDR3 is TGTGCCAGCAGTTTCCCTCGGACTAGCGTAGGGCAGTACTTC. This gives the protein CASSFPRTSVGQYF.

The chain combines TRBV7-2 with TRBJ2-2; 7 bases agree with TRBD1. The CDR3 has 13 residues. Trimming took 5 bases from V and 6 from J; bases not matched to a gene: 3. Germline V gene sequence: CDR1 SGHTA, CDR2 FQGNSA. The CDR3 DNA is TGTGCCAGCAGCGTGGGGACAGCCGGGGAGCTGTTTTTT. Amino acid sequence: CASSVGTAGELFF.

This clone has just one count. This chain joins TRBV28 and TRBJ2-7; 8 bases map to TRBD1. The CDR3 runs 15 residues. Trimming took 8 bases from V and 6 from J; bases not matched to a gene: 15. Germline loops: CDR1 MDHEN, CDR2 SYDVKM. The CDR3 DNA reads TGTGCCAGCCGACTACCGGACAGGGAGTTTAGCGAGCAGTACTTC. Translating it yields CASRLPDREFSEQYF. The full variable domain, with the rest looked up from reference TRBV28 and TRBJ2-7, is DVKVTQSSRYLVKRTGEKVFLECVQDMDHENMFWYRQDPGLGLRLIYFSYDVKMKEKGDIPEGYSVSREKKERFSLILESASTNQTSMYLCASRLPDREFSEQYFGPGTRLTVT.

The chain links TRBV19 to TRBJ1-1; tentatively, D is TRBD1 (5 bases). CDR1 and CDR2 (germline): LNHDA, SQIVND (reference sequence). The V gene lost 8 bases and the J gene lost 5 bases, with 27 bases spanning the gap. CDR3 length: 17 residues. CDR3 residues: CASSESRWRGLITEAFF. The DNA for the CDR3 is TGTGCCAGTTCAGAATCCCGCTGGCGGGGCTTGATTACTGAAGCTTTCTTT.

This clone was recorded once. The chain has TRBV14 and TRBJ2-2, with a weak D call TRBD1 (7 bases). Germline assignment: CDR1 SGHDN and CDR2 FVKESK. The CDR3 consists of 15 residues. V lost 1 base, J lost 5 bases, and 11 bases lay in between. The CDR3 region has the DNA TGTGCCAGCAGCCAAGTCAGGGGGGAAACCGGGGAGCTGTTTTTT. Its translation: CASSQVRGETGELFF.

This chain joins TRBV7-2 and TRBJ1-5; perhaps TRBD1 as D (5 bases). This CDR3 has 15 amino acids. The V gene lost 2 bases and the J gene lost 4 bases, with 12 bases spanning the gap. Germline CDR1 SGHTA, CDR2 FQGNSA. The DNA of the CDR3 is TGTGCCAGCAGCTTAAGGCAGGGTGGGAATCAGCCCCAGCATTTT. Translating it yields CASSLRQGGNQPQHF.

This clone appeared once. This chain uses TRBV2 with TRBJ2-3, with TRBD1 as a possible D gene (6 bases). This CDR3 is built from 15 residues. V lost 7 bases and J 11 bases, leaving 25 bases between the germline ends. Per the germline V gene, CDR1 is SNHLY and CDR2 is FYNNEI. The CDR3 loop reads CASKSTGFKSDLQYF. DNA for the CDR3: TGTGCCAGCAAATCAACAGGGTTCAAATCAGACCTGCAGTATTTT.

The chain combines TRBV29-1 with TRBJ1-2; 7 bases line up with TRBD1. The CDR3 has 14 amino acids. Germline CDR1 reads SQVTM; CDR2 reads ANQGSEA. The J segment lost 5 bases and the V segment lost 6 bases, leaving 12 bases of the junction unmatched. The CDR3 nucleotides are TGCAGCGTAGGGAACCGGGACAGAGGGTATGGCTACACCTTC. Translating gives CSVGNRDRGYGYTF.

The V gene is TRBV28, the J gene TRBJ2-7, with 8 nucleotides matching TRBD1. The V gene end was trimmed by 3 bases and the J gene end by 0 bases; junction bases not matched to a gene: 13. The germline V gene has CDR1 MDHEN and CDR2 SYDVKM. This CDR3 is 18 amino acids long. The CDR3 coding sequence is TGTGCCAGCAGTTTGGTCCGGGACAGGTCCTTCTTCTCCTACGAGCAGTACTTC. This sequence encodes CASSLVRDRSFFSYEQYF.

This chain links TRBV2 with TRBJ2-5, with 7 bases that match TRBD2. J lost 2 bases, V lost 6 bases, and 12 bases had no gene match. The CDR3 is 16 residues long. The germline gives CDR1 SNHLY, CDR2 FYNNEI. The CDR3 DNA is TGTGCCAGCAGCCCCCGGGGGGAGCGGTTACAAGAGACCCAGTACTTC. It encodes CASSPRGERLQETQYF. Full variable domain (remainder filled in from reference TRBV2 and TRBJ2-5): EPEVTQTPSHQVTQMGQEVILRCVPISNHLYFYWYRQILGQKVEFLVSFYNNEISEKSEIFDDQFSVERPDGSNFTLKIRSTKLEDSAMYFCASSPRGERLQETQYFGPGTRLLVL.

This chain links TRBV15 with TRBJ2-1; 8 bases are shared with TRBD2. CDR1 and CDR2 from the germline V gene are LNHNV and YYDKDF (reference sequence). The CDR3 contains 17 residues. V was clipped by 0 bases and J by 1 base; unmatched bases: 5. The CDR3 DNA is TGTGCCACCAGCAGAGATCAGGCTAGCGGGTCCTACAATGAGCAGTTCTTC. This sequence encodes CATSRDQASGSYNEQFF.

The chain carries TRBV9 and TRBJ2-1; 8 bases line up with TRBD2. Germline V gene data show CDR1 as SGDLS and CDR2 as YYNGEE. The CDR3 runs to 16 residues. V shed 0 bases, J shed 3 bases, and the junction held 5 bases outside the gene matches. In DNA, the CDR3 is TGTGCCAGCAGCGTAGGGGGTAGCGGGGTCTACAATGAGCAGTTCTTC. This codes for CASSVGGSGVYNEQFF.

The chain is built from TRBV6-5 and TRBJ2-1; TRBD2 is a possible D gene (5 bases). The germline CDR1 and CDR2 sequences are MNHEY and SVGAGI. This CDR3 comprises 16 residues. Trimming shortened V by 1 base and J by 1 base, and 11 bases separated the two germline ends. This CDR3 is CASSYFFGVSYNEQFF. In DNA form, the CDR3 reads TGTGCCAGCAGTTACTTTTTCGGGGTTTCCTACAATGAGCAGTTCTTC.

The chain recombines TRBV24-1 with TRBJ2-3, with TRBD1 matching over 8 bases. CDR1 is KGHDR and CDR2 is SFDVKD in the germline V gene. The CDR3 is 19 residues long. J gave up 0 bases and V 1 base, and 11 bases lay outside the gene matches. The CDR3 here is CATSDLGRDRLLSTDTQYF. CDR3 DNA: TGTGCCACCAGTGATTTAGGCCGGGACAGGCTACTAAGCACAGATACGCAGTATTTT.

The genes are TRBV28 and TRBJ1-1, with a possible D match to TRBD1 (5 bases). This CDR3 has 14 residues. Trimming cost V 3 bases and J 1 base, with 9 bases left between them. Germline-derived CDR1 and CDR2 are MDHEN and SYDVKM. Here the CDR3 reads CASSFAGGNTEAFF. The CDR3 region has the DNA TGTGCCAGCAGTTTCGCGGGGGGGAACACTGAAGCTTTCTTT.

V and J are TRBV2 and TRBJ1-1; perhaps TRBD1 as D (5 bases). V was clipped by 4 bases and J by 11 bases, with 11 bases between them. Germline V gives CDR1 SNHLY, CDR2 FYNNEI. The CDR3 length is 11 residues. The CDR3 bases are TGTGCCAGCAGTGGGAAATACAGGGCTTTCTTT. This sequence encodes CASSGKYRAFF.

The chain uses TRBV27 and TRBJ1-5; tentative D call: TRBD1 (6 bases). The V end lost 5 bases, the J end lost 7 bases, and 15 bases lay between the germline ends. The CDR3 loop spans 14 amino acids. Germline CDR1 and CDR2: MNHEY and SMNVEV (reference sequence). This CDR3 reads CASSKQGLGQPQHF. DNA of the CDR3: TGTGCCAGCAGTAAACAGGGTTTGGGACAGCCCCAGCATTTT.